This T cell receptor beta chain was captured in a study of T cells after somatic rescue of genetic block. Sequenced by immunoSEQ multiplex PCR; TCRdb stores in-frame clones only, minus some. The data hold tens of thousands of clones, with 90% to 96% observed a single time. The CDR3 spans 13 residues. Per the germline V gene, CDR1 is SGDLS and CDR2 is YYNGEE. The V gene end was trimmed by 0 bases and the J gene end by 6 bases; junction bases not matched to a gene: 0. The material sequenced was peripheral blood mononuclear cells (PBMCs). The sequence was obtained from a child less than two years old. V is TRBV9 and J is TRBJ2-7; 10 bases are shared with TRBD1. This CDR3 reads CASSVGTGGEQYF. The CDR3 coding sequence is TGTGCCAGCAGCGTAGGGACAGGGGGCGAGCAGTACTTC.